Below, one TCR beta chain is given with its context. The method was immunoSEQ multiplex PCR; TCRdb's version includes in-frame clones alone and lacks a portion of them. The sample records roughly 80,000 clones, 80% to 90% being singletons. The source of the sample is a study of control samples from healthy donors and cancer patients. Germline lookup yields CDR1 DFQATT and CDR2 SNEGSKA (reference sequence). The CDR3 runs to 11 residues. Trimming pared 5 bases from V and 6 bases from J, leaving 10 bases between. This sequence originates from a woman aged 55 to 70 with head and neck cancer. Sample: PBMCs. The chain carries TRBV20-1 and TRBJ1-2; perhaps TRBD1 as D (6 bases). The CDR3 protein is CSARTVDGYTF. The CDR3 region has the DNA TGCAGTGCTCGGACAGTAGATGGCTACACCTTC.